The 4 T cell receptor beta chains presented below share a single source sample, sequenced in a study of a mutant IDH1 vaccine in newly diagnosed glioma. Assay used: immunoSEQ multiplex PCR; TCRdb lists only in-frame clones, some missing. Found here are some 66,000 clones, around 84% of them singletons; the top ten hold about 4.6%. Time point given: week 35, safety follow-up. Vaccinated patients received 300 ug of mutant IDH1 20-mer peptide per dose, with topical imiquimod. Their antigen targets remain unknown. The sample in question was PBMCs, obtained from a glioma patient whose treatment included an IDH1 peptide vaccine. The receptors were gathered from a man aged 25-40 years with glioma.

The chain couples TRBV10-2 to TRBJ1-4; D is perhaps TRBD1 (6 bases). Germline V gene lookup returns CDR1 WSHSY and CDR2 SAAADI. The CDR3 extends over 13 amino acids. V was clipped by 7 bases and J by 8 bases, with 14 bases between them. DNA for the CDR3: TGCGCCAGCAAGAGGGGGGCGCAGGAAAAACTGTTTTTT. Translation: CASKRGAQEKLFF.

J is TRBJ2-2 and V is TRBV19, with a possible D match to TRBD2 (7 bases). CDR1 is LNHDA, CDR2 SQIVND, per germline (reference sequence). The V end was cut by 3 bases, the J end by 7 bases, with 12 bases between. The CDR3 loop spans 14 amino acids. The CDR3 sequence: CASSIWGGSGELFF. CDR3 nucleotides: TGTGCCAGTAGTATTTGGGGGGGCAGCGGGGAGCTGTTTTTT. Together with reference TRBV19 and TRBJ2-2, the CDR3 gives the full variable domain: DGGITQSPKYLFRKEGQNVTLSCEQNLNHDAMYWYRQDPGQGLRLIYYSQIVNDFQKGDIAEGYSVSREKKESFPLTVTSAQKNPTAFYLCASSIWGGSGELFFGEGSRLTVL.

This chain links TRBV10-3 with TRBJ1-1; TRBD1 matches at 11 bases. The CDR3 loop spans 17 amino acids. Germline CDR1 reads ENHRY; CDR2 reads SYGVKD. With V trimmed by 6 bases and J by 4 bases, 13 bases remained unmatched. The CDR3 sequence is CAIRDRGLGGLGTEAFF. The CDR3 nucleotides read TGTGCCATCAGGGACAGGGGGCTGGGGGGGCTGGGCACTGAAGCTTTCTTT.

The chain carries TRBV4-1 and TRBJ2-7, with 8 nucleotides matching TRBD1. Germline assignment: CDR1 MGHRA and CDR2 YSYEKL. The CDR3 has 13 amino acids. V trimming: 5 bases; J trimming: 5 bases; junction bases outside the gene matches: 5. DNA for the CDR3: TGCGCCAGCAGCGGTAGACAGGGGAACGAGCAGTACTTC. Translated: CASSGRQGNEQYF.